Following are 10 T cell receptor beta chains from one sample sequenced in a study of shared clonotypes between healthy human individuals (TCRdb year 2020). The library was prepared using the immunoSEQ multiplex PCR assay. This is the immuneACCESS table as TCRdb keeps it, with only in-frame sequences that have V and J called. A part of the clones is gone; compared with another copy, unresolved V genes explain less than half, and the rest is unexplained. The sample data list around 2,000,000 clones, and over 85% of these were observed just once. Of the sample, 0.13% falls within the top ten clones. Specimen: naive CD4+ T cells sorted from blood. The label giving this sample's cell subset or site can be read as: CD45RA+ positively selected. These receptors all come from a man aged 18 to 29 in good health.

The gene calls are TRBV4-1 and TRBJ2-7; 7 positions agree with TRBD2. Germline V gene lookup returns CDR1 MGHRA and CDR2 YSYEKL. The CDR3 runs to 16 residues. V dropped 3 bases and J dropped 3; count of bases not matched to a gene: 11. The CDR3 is CASSQTILARVYEQYF. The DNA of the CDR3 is TGCGCCAGCAGCCAGACCATACTAGCGAGGGTCTACGAGCAGTACTTC.

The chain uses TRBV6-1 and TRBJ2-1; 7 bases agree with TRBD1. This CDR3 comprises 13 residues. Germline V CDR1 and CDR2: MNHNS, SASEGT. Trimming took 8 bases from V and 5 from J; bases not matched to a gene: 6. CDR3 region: CASGTGANNEQFF. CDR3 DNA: TGTGCCAGCGGTACAGGGGCGAACAATGAGCAGTTCTTC.

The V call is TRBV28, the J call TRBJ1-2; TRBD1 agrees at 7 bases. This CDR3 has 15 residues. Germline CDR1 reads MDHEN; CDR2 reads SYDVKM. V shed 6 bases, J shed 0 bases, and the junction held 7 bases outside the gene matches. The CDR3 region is CASRPRDSPNYGYTF. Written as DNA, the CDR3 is TGTGCCAGCAGGCCACGGGACAGCCCTAACTATGGCTACACCTTC.

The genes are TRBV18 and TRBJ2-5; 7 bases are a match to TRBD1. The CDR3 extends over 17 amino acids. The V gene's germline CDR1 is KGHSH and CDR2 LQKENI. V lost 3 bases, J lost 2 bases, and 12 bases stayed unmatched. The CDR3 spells CASSPSKPGTAQETQYF. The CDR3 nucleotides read TGTGCCAGCTCACCTTCGAAGCCCGGGACAGCTCAAGAGACCCAGTACTTC.

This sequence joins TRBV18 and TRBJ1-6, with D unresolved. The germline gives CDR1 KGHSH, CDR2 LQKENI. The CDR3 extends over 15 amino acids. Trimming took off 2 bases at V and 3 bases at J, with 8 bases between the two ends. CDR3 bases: TGTGCCAGCTCACCAGAGGGTAACTATAATTCACCCCTCCACTTT. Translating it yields CASSPEGNYNSPLHF.

This CDR3 reads CASSLGLAGAYTDTQYF. Here the CDR3 DNA reads TGTGCCAGCAGCTTGGGACTAGCGGGAGCCTACACAGATACGCAGTATTTT. The chain employs TRBV5-4 and TRBJ2-3; TRBD2 aligns across 12 bases. Trimming cost V 0 bases and J 2 bases; bases outside gene matches: 4. Germline lookup yields CDR1 SGHNT and CDR2 YYREEE (reference sequence). The CDR3 is 17 residues long. Based on the CDR3 plus reference TRBV5-4 and TRBJ2-3, the full variable domain is ETGVTQSPTHLIKTRGQQVTLRCSSQSGHNTVSWYQQALGQGPQFIFQYYREEENGRGNFPPRFSGLQFPNYSSELNVNALELDDSALYLCASSLGLAGAYTDTQYFGPGTRLTVL.

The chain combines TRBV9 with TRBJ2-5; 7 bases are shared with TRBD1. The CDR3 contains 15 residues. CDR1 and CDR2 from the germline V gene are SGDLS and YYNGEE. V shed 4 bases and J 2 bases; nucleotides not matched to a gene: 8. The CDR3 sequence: CASSHPDREQETQYF. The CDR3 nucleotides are TGTGCCAGCAGCCACCCCGACAGGGAGCAAGAGACCCAGTACTTC.

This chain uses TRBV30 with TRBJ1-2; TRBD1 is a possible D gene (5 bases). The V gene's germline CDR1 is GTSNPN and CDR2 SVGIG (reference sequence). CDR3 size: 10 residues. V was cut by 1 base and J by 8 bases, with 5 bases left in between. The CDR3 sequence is CAWSGQGYTF. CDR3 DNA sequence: TGTGCCTGGAGTGGACAGGGCTACACCTTC.

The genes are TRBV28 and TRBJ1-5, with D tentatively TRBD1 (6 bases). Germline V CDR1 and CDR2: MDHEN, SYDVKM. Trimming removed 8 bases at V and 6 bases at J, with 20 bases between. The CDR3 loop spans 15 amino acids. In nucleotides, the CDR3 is TGTGCCAGCGGAGGACAGTCTAAAGTGCGTCAGCCCCAGCATTTT. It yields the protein CASGGQSKVRQPQHF.

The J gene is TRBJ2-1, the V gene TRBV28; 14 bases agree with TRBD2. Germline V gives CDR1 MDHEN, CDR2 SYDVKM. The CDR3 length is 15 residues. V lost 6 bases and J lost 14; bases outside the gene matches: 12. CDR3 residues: CASSRTSGGTTVEFF. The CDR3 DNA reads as TGTGCCAGCAGCCGGACTAGCGGGGGGACGACAGTTGAGTTCTTC.